This T cell receptor (beta chain) was captured in a study of post-analysis software for immune sequencing data. Unique-molecular-identifier-tagged TCR beta cDNA libraries were used. MiXCR, applied by TCRdb to the PCR reads, yields one record per CDR3 protein. Among over 150,000 distinct CDR3 sequences, around 34% were seen once, and the ten largest hold under 30%. Trimming cost V 5 bases and J 0 bases; bases outside gene matches: 3. CDR3 size: 14 residues. Germline values: CDR1 MNHNY, CDR2 SVGAGI (reference sequence). The gene calls are TRBV6-6 and TRBJ2-7, with 8 positions matching TRBD2. This TCR was sampled from a girl aged 5 to 17 with multiple sclerosis. The sample in question was blood, obtained after autologous hematopoietic stem cell transplantation. This CDR3 is CASSQTSASYEQYF. The CDR3, as DNA: TGTGCCAGCAGTCAGACTAGCGCCTCCTACGAGCAGTACTTC.